One sample yielded the 24 T cell receptor beta chains listed below, sequenced in a study of CD8+ T cells in alopecia areata (dated by TCRdb to the late 2010s). Library prep was done by the immunoSEQ multiplex PCR assay. To provide template for TCR sequencing, every sample had RNA extracted and reverse transcribed into cDNA. Entries here come from immuneACCESS through TCRdb and include only in-frame sequences with V and J called. Some clones fail to appear in such tables; in the studies checked, an unresolved V gene covers under half of the shortfall, and the cause of the remainder is unknown. In this sample the table shows approximately 100,000 clones, around three fifths of which occur a single time. 7.5% to 9% of the sample belongs to the ten largest clones. The sequencing input was CD4+ T cells sorted from blood. The receptors were sampled from a human donor in good health.

This clone was counted between two and nine times. This chain uses TRBV5-1 with TRBJ1-1, with 10 bases aligning to TRBD1. CDR3 length: 14 amino acids. J gave up 3 bases and V 3 bases, and 2 bases lay outside the gene matches. Germline CDR1 SGHRS, CDR2 YFSETQ. The CDR3 protein is CASSWGTGDTEAFF. The CDR3 DNA sequence: TGCGCCAGCAGCTGGGGGACAGGGGACACTGAAGCTTTCTTT.

This chain uses TRBV30 with TRBJ2-5; unclear D gene. CDR3 length equals 11 residues. Germline lookup yields CDR1 GTSNPN and CDR2 SVGIG (reference sequence). Trimming removed 2 bases from V and 4 bases from J, with 5 bases in between. As DNA, the CDR3 is TGTGCCTGGAGTAGAGGAGAGACCCAGTACTTC. It translates to CAWSRGETQYF.

This chain joins TRBV5-1 and TRBJ2-3, with a tentative D call TRBD1 (7 bases). In germline, CDR1 is SGHRS, CDR2 YFSETQ. The length of the CDR3 is 16 residues. The V gene lost 1 base and the J gene lost 5 bases, with 17 bases spanning the gap. The CDR3 DNA sequence: TGCGCCAGCAGCTTGCAGGGGGGCACAGATGGAGATACGCAGTATTTT. Translating it yields CASSLQGGTDGDTQYF.

Of note for this clone: The identical CDR3 is also encoded by other nucleotide sequences in the sample. The rearrangement joins TRBV29-1 to TRBJ2-7; TRBD1 matches at 9 bases. Germline trimming cut 6 bases from V and 1 base from J; bases unmatched to any gene: 7. This CDR3 spans 14 amino acids. Germline V gene sequence: CDR1 SQVTM, CDR2 ANQGSEA. The CDR3 DNA follows: TGCAGCGTCAGGGGACAGGGCTCATCCTACGAGCAGTACTTC. This gives the protein CSVRGQGSSYEQYF.

This clone was seen only a few times. The chain employs TRBV28 and TRBJ1-5, with 8 nucleotides matching TRBD1. V trimming: 8 bases; J trimming: 6 bases; junction bases outside the gene matches: 6. Germline V gene lookup returns CDR1 MDHEN and CDR2 SYDVKM. The length of the CDR3 is 13 residues. DNA of the CDR3: TGTGCCAGCCTTGAACAGGGGGGTCAGCCCCAGCATTTT. Its protein product is CASLEQGGQPQHF.

Only one count was recorded for this clone. This chain links TRBV30 with TRBJ1-1; tentative D call: TRBD1 (6 bases). Per germline, CDR1 GTSNPN and CDR2 SVGIG (reference sequence). Trimming took off 5 bases at V and 4 bases at J, with 14 bases between the two ends. This CDR3 contains 13 residues. Here the CDR3 DNA reads TGTGCCTGGGGACGGGGGGCAGGCACTGAAGCTTTCTTT. Its protein is CAWGRGAGTEAFF.

Details on this clone: Additional DNA sequences in this sample encode the identical CDR3. This chain joins TRBV20-1 and TRBJ1-3; D gene unclear. Trimming removed 6 bases from V and 7 bases from J, with 10 bases in between. Germline assignment: CDR1 DFQATT and CDR2 SNEGSKA (reference sequence). CDR3 length equals 11 residues. CDR3 sequence: CSAGAGNTIYF. CDR3 DNA: TGCAGTGCCGGCGCGGGGAACACCATATATTTT.

The chain links TRBV7-9 to TRBJ1-1; a weak D match, TRBD1 (5 bases). Germline V gene data show CDR1 as SEHNR and CDR2 as FQNEAQ (reference sequence). The CDR3 consists of 13 residues. The V end was cut by 8 bases, the J end by 1 base, with 11 bases between. CDR3 protein: CASFIGENTEAFF. The CDR3 region has the DNA TGTGCCAGCTTCATAGGGGAGAACACTGAAGCTTTCTTT.

The rearrangement joins TRBV19 to TRBJ1-1; D ambiguous. The CDR3 contains 13 residues. Germline CDR1 is LNHDA and CDR2 is SQIVND (reference sequence). Trimming shortened V by 7 bases and J by 0 bases, and 9 bases separated the two germline ends. The CDR3 sequence: CASKWQLNTEAFF. DNA for the CDR3: TGTGCCAGTAAGTGGCAGCTGAACACTGAAGCTTTCTTT.

The chain employs TRBV18 and TRBJ2-3, with 8 bases aligning to TRBD2. J was trimmed by 3 bases and V by 3 bases; bases with no gene match: 5. Germline CDR1 is KGHSH and CDR2 is LQKENI. The CDR3 consists of 15 residues. The CDR3 DNA reads as TGTGCCAGCTCACCTCTAGCGGGCGAAACAGATACGCAGTATTTT. Protein sequence: CASSPLAGETDTQYF.

To note about this clone: The same CDR3 arises from other DNA sequences in this sample as well. The chain couples TRBV5-1 to TRBJ1-1; D gene ambiguous. The germline gives CDR1 SGHRS, CDR2 YFSETQ. V was clipped by 0 bases and J by 0 bases, with 6 bases between them. The CDR3 length is 14 residues. The CDR3, as DNA: TGCGCCAGCAGCTTGGACGGTATGAACACTGAAGCTTTCTTT. This codes for CASSLDGMNTEAFF.

This clone was counted only a few times. V usage is TRBV7-9 and J usage is TRBJ2-1; the D gene is possibly TRBD1 (6 bases). Trimming left V 5 bases short and J 8 bases short, with 25 bases between. Germline V gene sequence: CDR1 SEHNR, CDR2 FQNEAQ (reference sequence). CDR3 length: 17 amino acids. This CDR3 is CASSTRGRGEVTDEQFF. The CDR3, as DNA: TGTGCCAGCAGCACAAGAGGCAGGGGCGAGGTGACGGATGAGCAGTTCTTC.

CDR3 bases: TGTGCCAGCAGTGCAACCCCGGGGACGGGCATAGGTGAAAAACTGTTTTTT. It is translated as CASSATPGTGIGEKLFF. This chain links TRBV25-1 with TRBJ1-4; weak D call: TRBD1 (5 bases). The CDR3 spans 17 residues. The germline gives CDR1 MGHDK, CDR2 SYGVNS. Trimming cost V 4 bases and J 7 bases, with 22 bases left between them.

The rearrangement joins TRBV29-1 to TRBJ2-7, with D tentatively TRBD1 (5 bases). Germline V gene data show CDR1 as SQVTM and CDR2 as ANQGSEA. Trimming left V 2 bases short and J 2 bases short, with 7 bases between. The CDR3 has 12 amino acids. The CDR3 region has the DNA TGCAGCGTTGAAAAGGGGACCTACGAGCAGTACTTC. This sequence encodes CSVEKGTYEQYF.

This clone was picked up a small number of times. The chain uses TRBV9 and TRBJ2-1, with 11 bases lining up with TRBD2. V shed 4 bases, J shed 4 bases, and the junction held 4 bases outside the gene matches. CDR3 length: 15 residues. The germline gives CDR1 SGDLS, CDR2 YYNGEE. CDR3 sequence reads: CASSLRLAGYNEQFF. CDR3 DNA sequence: TGTGCCAGCAGCCTCAGACTAGCGGGGTACAATGAGCAGTTCTTC.

This clone has only a few counts. CDR3 sequence (DNA): TGTGCCAGCAACCCTGACCTGAGCCCCGGCTCCTACGAGCAGTACTTC. Translation gives CASNPDLSPGSYEQYF. The V gene is TRBV2, the J gene TRBJ2-7, with D uncertain. The CDR3 consists of 16 residues. CDR1 and CDR2 from the germline V gene are SNHLY and FYNNEI. Trimming took off 7 bases at V and 0 bases at J, with 19 bases between the two ends.

This clone was counted between two and nine times. The chain uses TRBV7-2 and TRBJ2-7, with D possibly being TRBD2 (5 bases). This CDR3 region has 15 residues. V lost 0 bases, J lost 4 bases, and 13 bases lay in between. Germline CDR1 and CDR2: SGHTA and FQGNSA. CDR3 sequence (DNA): TGTGCCAGCAGCTTAGCTGCCGGGGTACAATACGAGCAGTACTTC. Translation: CASSLAAGVQYEQYF.

The chain links TRBV27 to TRBJ2-2; 9 bases align to TRBD2. Losses at the gene ends were 0 bases for V and 7 bases for J; bases not matched to a gene: 9. The CDR3 runs to 17 residues. In germline, CDR1 is MNHEY, CDR2 SMNVEV (reference sequence). This CDR3 is CASSLSRGGRAVGELFF. CDR3 coding DNA: TGTGCCAGCAGTTTATCGCGGGGGGGCCGGGCCGTCGGGGAGCTGTTTTTT.

The chain is built from TRBV7-3 and TRBJ2-1, with TRBD2 matching 10 bases. CDR1 and CDR2 from the germline V gene are SGHTA and FQGTGA. CDR3 length: 15 amino acids. The junction had 0 bases not matched to a gene; V was cut back by 0 bases and J by 4 bases. DNA of the CDR3: TGTGCCAGCAGCTTAACGACTAGCGGGTACAATGAGCAGTTCTTC. Translated, it gives CASSLTTSGYNEQFF.

The chain links TRBV4-3 to TRBJ1-1; the D is unclear. V lost 1 base, J lost 0 bases, and 6 bases lay in between. Germline V gene data show CDR1 as LGHNA and CDR2 as YSLEER. This CDR3 comprises 14 residues. The CDR3 reads CASSQGVMNTEAFF. CDR3 nucleotide sequence: TGCGCCAGCAGCCAAGGTGTCATGAACACTGAAGCTTTCTTT.

The rearrangement links TRBV4-1 to TRBJ1-5; no clear D. CDR1 MGHRA and CDR2 YSYEKL come from the germline V gene. The CDR3 has 16 residues. V was shortened by 4 bases and J by 9 bases, with 22 bases between the two germline ends. This CDR3 reads CASSRTGSTAEGPQHF. Here the CDR3 DNA reads TGCGCCAGCAGCCGGACCGGATCGACGGCCGAGGGGCCCCAGCATTTT.

The gene calls are TRBV7-2 and TRBJ2-7, with TRBD2 matching 7 bases. V was pared by 5 bases and J by 7 bases, with 11 bases of the junction left unmatched. Germline-derived CDR1 and CDR2 are SGHTA and FQGNSA. There are 14 residues in the CDR3. The chain's CDR3 is CASSPSREGKEQYF. Written as DNA, the CDR3 is TGTGCCAGCAGCCCCTCAAGGGAGGGGAAGGAGCAGTACTTC.

V and J are TRBV5-1 and TRBJ1-1, with a possible D match to TRBD1 (6 bases). The ends were cut back, 3 bases at V and 6 bases at J, with 18 bases in the middle. There are 15 residues in the CDR3. The germline V gene has CDR1 SGHRS and CDR2 YFSETQ. CDR3 bases: TGCGCCAGCAGCTCAGGTCGGGGGGCAATGGCTGAAGCTTTCTTT. Its translation: CASSSGRGAMAEAFF.

This clone appeared a few times. The chain employs TRBV6-6 and TRBJ2-7; TRBD1 might be the D (6 bases). This CDR3 is built from 15 residues. CDR1 and CDR2 from the germline V gene are MNHNY and SVGAGI (reference sequence). V was shortened by 4 bases and J by 6 bases, with 19 bases between the two germline ends. The CDR3 nucleotides read TGTGCCAGCAGTTCGGCACAGGGTGGGGTGGGCGAGCAGTACTTC. It is translated as CASSSAQGGVGEQYF.